A single sample gave rise to the 30 T cell receptor beta chains below, sequenced in a study of human T cells and chemical hapten exposure. Documented time point: pre-sensitization, week 0. Treatment here: therapeutic diphenylcyclopropenone sensitization with weekly scalp DPC. From the RACE reads, TCRdb called clonotypes with MiXCR, one entry per CDR3 protein. Found here are under 200,000 distinct CDR3 sequences, just under 30% of them singletons; the top ten hold 2.9%. The source material was whole blood, sampled in connection with sensitization to the hapten diphenylcyclopropenone (DPC). The source is a woman aged 25-40 years with alopecia areata. Some clones in this sample may be carry-over from other donors' samples.

The chain is built from TRBV4-1 and TRBJ1-1, with 9 bases identical to TRBD1. CDR1 is MGHRA, CDR2 YSYEKL, per germline. Trimming removed 3 bases from V and 0 bases from J; junction bases left unmatched: 2. The CDR3 contains 15 residues. The CDR3 region has the DNA TGCGCCAGCAGCCAGGGACAGGGAGTGAACACTGAAGCTTTCTTT. Translated: CASSQGQGVNTEAFF.

J is TRBJ2-6 and V is TRBV9; TRBD1 is a possible D gene (5 bases). Looked up from germline, CDR1 is SGDLS and CDR2 is YYNGEE. Trimming removed 3 bases from V and 0 bases from J, with 10 bases in between. This CDR3 region has 16 residues. The CDR3 region is CASSETGTSGANVLTF. The CDR3 DNA reads TGTGCCAGCAGCGAAACAGGAACCTCTGGGGCCAACGTCCTGACTTTC.

This clonotype was counted a few times. The chain carries TRBV9 and TRBJ1-1, with TRBD1 matching 7 bases. The germline V gene encodes CDR1 SGDLS and CDR2 YYNGEE. V lost 0 bases, J lost 4 bases, and 6 bases stayed unmatched. CDR3 size: 15 residues. CDR3 sequence: CASSVGGRGTTEAFF. CDR3 nucleotides: TGTGCCAGCAGCGTAGGGGGCAGGGGGACCACTGAAGCTTTCTTT.

The rearrangement links TRBV29-1 to TRBJ1-1, with TRBD1 matching over 9 bases. The junction had 4 bases not matched to a gene; V was cut back by 1 base and J by 4 bases. The CDR3 is made up of 14 amino acids. The germline gives CDR1 SQVTM, CDR2 ANQGSEA. The CDR3 nucleotides are TGCAGCGTTGAAGGGGGACAGGGTGCCACTGAAGCTTTCTTT. This sequence encodes CSVEGGQGATEAFF.

This chain uses TRBV10-3 with TRBJ1-4; TRBD1 is a possible D gene (5 bases). Germline V lookup: CDR1 ENHRY, CDR2 SYGVKD. CDR3 length: 15 amino acids. The ends were cut back, 0 bases at V and 13 bases at J, with 18 bases in the middle. This CDR3 is CAISESSRGDGRLFF. The CDR3 DNA is TGTGCCATCAGTGAGTCGTCAAGGGGCGACGGCAGACTGTTTTTT.

The chain employs TRBV20-1 and TRBJ2-1, with no clear D. Between the trimmed V and J ends, which lost 1 base and 6 bases, there was a span of 19 bases. The CDR3 sequence is 16 residues long. Germline lookup yields CDR1 DFQATT and CDR2 SNEGSKA (reference sequence). The CDR3 region has the DNA TGCAGTGCTAGAGTCGGTATAGCCCTGGGGTCCAATGAGCAGTTCTTC. Encoded protein: CSARVGIALGSNEQFF.

The table lists this clonotype with a few counts. The CDR3 loop reads CASSLATAGTNEKLFF. CDR3 DNA sequence: TGTGCCAGCAGCTTAGCTACTGCGGGGACTAATGAAAAACTGTTTTTT. This rearrangement joins TRBV7-9 to TRBJ1-4; D remains unclear. V was shortened by 0 bases and J by 2 bases, with 10 bases between the two germline ends. The CDR3 runs to 16 residues. From germline, CDR1 is SEHNR and CDR2 FQNEAQ (reference sequence). The full variable domain, with the rest looked up from reference TRBV7-9 and TRBJ1-4, is DTGVSQNPRHKITKRGQNVTFRCDPISEHNRLYWYRQTLGQGPEFLTYFQNEAQLEKSRLLSDRFSAERPKGSFSTLEIQRTEQGDSAMYLCASSLATAGTNEKLFFGSGTQLSVL.

The chain couples TRBV20-1 to TRBJ2-2; 8 nucleotides align to TRBD1. CDR3 length equals 16 residues. Germline CDR1 DFQATT, CDR2 SNEGSKA (reference sequence). V dropped 3 bases and J dropped 2; count of bases not matched to a gene: 8. This CDR3 is CSASGQGASNTGELFF. In DNA form, the CDR3 reads TGCAGTGCTAGTGGGCAGGGGGCCTCTAACACCGGGGAGCTGTTTTTT.

This clonotype was detected only a few times. This chain joins TRBV7-9 and TRBJ1-4; TRBD1 agrees at 7 bases. The CDR3 length is 15 residues. Per germline, CDR1 SEHNR and CDR2 FQNEAQ (reference sequence). Trimming at V came to 4 bases and at J to 6 bases, leaving 8 bases not matched to a gene. Here the CDR3 DNA reads TGTGCCAGCAGCTCTGACGGAACAGGGGATGAAAAACTGTTTTTT. Its translation is CASSSDGTGDEKLFF.

The J gene is TRBJ2-7, the V gene TRBV4-3, with 7 bases lining up with TRBD2. The V gene end was trimmed by 4 bases and the J gene end by 4 bases; junction bases not matched to a gene: 4. CDR1 is LGHNA and CDR2 is YSLEER in the germline V gene. The CDR3 is made up of 13 amino acids. This CDR3 is CASSPGAGYEQYF. In DNA form, the CDR3 reads TGCGCCAGCAGCCCGGGAGCGGGATACGAGCAGTACTTC.

The chain carries TRBV5-1 and TRBJ2-1; D is unresolved. V gave up 0 bases and J gave up 8 bases, with 6 bases separating them. This CDR3 spans 12 amino acids. Germline-derived CDR1 and CDR2 are SGHRS and YFSETQ. CDR3 bases: TGCGCCAGCAGCTTGGACTTGGATGAGCAGTTCTTC. It is translated as CASSLDLDEQFF.

The V call is TRBV6-6, the J call TRBJ1-5, with 9 bases lining up with TRBD1. Trimming at V came to 6 bases and at J to 3 bases, leaving 6 bases not matched to a gene. The CDR3 length is 15 residues. Germline CDR1 and CDR2: MNHNY and SVGAGI (reference sequence). The CDR3 DNA sequence: TGTGCCAGCAGGGAAGGGACAGGGAACAATCAGCCCCAGCATTTT. Its protein is CASREGTGNNQPQHF.

The chain combines TRBV20-1 with TRBJ2-7; no clear D. V gave up 2 bases and J gave up 0 bases, with 14 bases separating them. Germline CDR1 is DFQATT and CDR2 is SNEGSKA (reference sequence). The CDR3 has 15 amino acids. The CDR3 spells CSARPPELASYEQYF. CDR3 coding DNA: TGCAGTGCTAGACCCCCGGAGTTAGCCTCCTACGAGCAGTACTTC.

This clonotype turned up a few times. The rearrangement joins TRBV28 to TRBJ2-3, with 8 bases matching TRBD2. From germline, CDR1 is MDHEN and CDR2 SYDVKM. V was pared by 6 bases and J by 2 bases, with 4 bases of the junction left unmatched. The CDR3 is 14 residues long. CDR3 protein: CASRISGATDTQYF. In DNA, the CDR3 is TGTGCCAGCAGAATTAGCGGGGCCACAGATACGCAGTATTTT.

The gene calls are TRBV7-2 and TRBJ2-1, with D possibly being TRBD1 (6 bases). The V end was cut by 1 base, the J end by 15 bases, with 16 bases between. Germline assignment: CDR1 SGHTA and CDR2 FQGNSA. The CDR3 is made up of 13 amino acids. CDR3 bases: TGTGCCAGCAGCTTAGTAGGAGAGGGGGAAGGGTTCTTC. It codes for CASSLVGEGEGFF.

This clonotype showed up just a few times. The chain joins TRBV7-9 to TRBJ2-3, with D unresolved. From germline, CDR1 is SEHNR and CDR2 FQNEAQ (reference sequence). The CDR3 is made up of 12 amino acids. The ends were cut back, 4 bases at V and 5 bases at J, with 7 bases in the middle. The CDR3, as DNA: TGTGCCAGCAGCTCGTTTGGAGATACGCAGTATTTT. Its translation is CASSSFGDTQYF.

This chain's CDR3 is CAWTGGPYEQYF. CDR3 DNA sequence: TGTGCCTGGACAGGGGGCCCCTACGAGCAGTACTTC. This chain joins TRBV30 and TRBJ2-7; 8 nucleotides match TRBD1. Unmatched junction bases numbered 1, after V lost 4 bases and J lost 2 bases. The V gene's germline CDR1 is GTSNPN and CDR2 SVGIG (reference sequence). CDR3 length: 12 residues. Based on the CDR3 plus reference TRBV30 and TRBJ2-7, the full variable domain is SQTIHQWPATLVQPVGSPLSLECTVEGTSNPNLYWYRQAAGRGLQLLFYSVGIGQISSEVPQNLSASRPQDRQFILSSKKLLLSDSGFYLCAWTGGPYEQYFGPGTRLTVT.

This clonotype was observed a handful of times. The V and J genes are TRBV7-9 and TRBJ1-1, with a possible D match to TRBD1 (5 bases). The germline V gene has CDR1 SEHNR and CDR2 FQNEAQ (reference sequence). V lost 1 base to trimming and J lost 1 base, with 10 bases between them. The length of the CDR3 is 15 residues. The DNA of the CDR3 is TGTGCCAGCAGCTTAGATCAGGGACCGAACACTGAAGCTTTCTTT. Its translation is CASSLDQGPNTEAFF.

V is TRBV19 and J is TRBJ2-1; 8 bases are a match to TRBD2. V trimming: 6 bases; J trimming: 6 bases; junction bases outside the gene matches: 7. Per germline, CDR1 LNHDA and CDR2 SQIVND (reference sequence). The CDR3 sequence is 14 residues long. The CDR3 DNA is TGTGCCAGTAGCTGGGGCGGGAGGATCAATGAGCAGTTCTTC. The encoded protein is CASSWGGRINEQFF.

This clonotype appeared a few times. The chain recombines TRBV28 with TRBJ2-7; unclear D gene. The CDR3 consists of 14 residues. V lost 5 bases, J lost 3 bases, and 14 bases lay in between. The germline gives CDR1 MDHEN, CDR2 SYDVKM. DNA for the CDR3: TGTGCCAGCAGTAAGGTCGGTGGGATCTACGAGCAGTACTTC. It is translated as CASSKVGGIYEQYF.

The gene calls are TRBV10-3 and TRBJ2-2; D ambiguous. Trimming removed 3 bases from V and 7 bases from J, with 3 bases in between. The CDR3 spans 11 residues. CDR1 is ENHRY and CDR2 is SYGVKD in the germline V gene. The CDR3 sequence: CAISEIGELFF. The CDR3 DNA reads TGTGCCATCAGTGAAATCGGGGAGCTGTTTTTT.

The V call is TRBV6-2 or TRBV6-3, the J call TRBJ1-1; a weak D match, TRBD1 (5 bases). Between the trimmed V and J ends, which lost 0 bases and 4 bases, there was a span of 12 bases. The CDR3 covers 15 residues. Germline V gene lookup returns CDR1 MNHEY and CDR2 SVGEGT. The chain's CDR3 is CASSYSKGLGTEAFF. The CDR3, as DNA: TGTGCCAGCAGTTACTCGAAGGGGCTCGGCACTGAAGCTTTCTTT.

The V gene is TRBV2, the J gene TRBJ2-1; the match to TRBD1 covers 7 bases. CDR1 is SNHLY, CDR2 FYNNEI, per germline. The CDR3 is 14 amino acids. Trimming removed 6 bases from V and 8 bases from J; junction bases left unmatched: 10. Written as DNA, the CDR3 is TGTGCCAGCAGGGGACAGTTTAGAGGGCATGAGCAGTTCTTC. Its protein product is CASRGQFRGHEQFF. Variable domain in full (rest from reference TRBV2 and TRBJ2-1): EPEVTQTPSHQVTQMGQEVILRCVPISNHLYFYWYRQILGQKVEFLVSFYNNEISEKSEIFDDQFSVERPDGSNFTLKIRSTKLEDSAMYFCASRGQFRGHEQFFGPGTRLTVL.

The chain is built from TRBV28 and TRBJ2-7; unclear D gene. Trimming shortened V by 6 bases and J by 5 bases, and 14 bases separated the two germline ends. Per germline, CDR1 MDHEN and CDR2 SYDVKM. The CDR3 has 13 amino acids. The CDR3 bases are TGTGCCAGCAGACTACCCGGGCAAGACGAGCAGTACTTC. This gives the protein CASRLPGQDEQYF.

In its sample, this clonotype was seen many times. CDR3 in DNA: TGTGCCAGCAGCTCCCGTGCCACTCGAATAGACGAGCAGTACTTC. It yields the protein CASSSRATRIDEQYF. The chain combines TRBV6-6 with TRBJ2-7, with unresolved D. Trimming left V 6 bases short and J 5 bases short, with 20 bases between. CDR3 length equals 15 residues. Germline V gene lookup returns CDR1 MNHNY and CDR2 SVGAGI (reference sequence).

This clonotype was seen a handful of times. The rearrangement links TRBV28 to TRBJ2-7; 14 bases line up with TRBD2. Germline values: CDR1 MDHEN, CDR2 SYDVKM. J gave up 5 bases and V 0 bases, and 3 bases lay outside the gene matches. The length of the CDR3 is 16 residues. CDR3 amino acids: CASSLWGTSGSHEQYF. Written as DNA, the CDR3 is TGTGCCAGCAGTTTATGGGGGACTAGCGGGAGCCACGAGCAGTACTTC.

The sample holds a few counts of this clonotype. The chain couples TRBV7-2 to TRBJ1-2; D call uncertain. CDR1 is SGHTA, CDR2 FQGNSA, per germline. The V and J ends lost 5 bases and 6 bases respectively, with 19 bases between them. This CDR3 has 15 amino acids. The CDR3 spells CASSHFRVGRDGYTF. Here the CDR3 DNA reads TGTGCCAGCAGCCATTTCCGTGTGGGGAGAGATGGCTACACCTTC.

This sequence joins TRBV20-1 and TRBJ2-3, with D uncertain. Germline lookup yields CDR1 DFQATT and CDR2 SNEGSKA (reference sequence). V was clipped by 3 bases and J by 10 bases, with 8 bases between them. CDR3 length equals 10 residues. The CDR3 sequence is CSASRGAQYF. DNA of the CDR3: TGCAGTGCTAGCCGCGGCGCGCAGTATTTT.

A few counts support this clonotype. The rearrangement uses TRBV2 and TRBJ2-1, with 10 bases fitting TRBD1. The length of the CDR3 is 14 residues. V was pared by 8 bases and J by 3 bases, with 4 bases of the junction left unmatched. CDR1 and CDR2 from the germline V gene are SNHLY and FYNNEI. Here the CDR3 DNA reads TGTGCCAGCCGCGGACAGGGGGGCTACAATGAGCAGTTCTTC. It specifies CASRGQGGYNEQFF. Complete variable domain (other parts from reference TRBV2 and TRBJ2-1): EPEVTQTPSHQVTQMGQEVILRCVPISNHLYFYWYRQILGQKVEFLVSFYNNEISEKSEIFDDQFSVERPDGSNFTLKIRSTKLEDSAMYFCASRGQGGYNEQFFGPGTRLTVL.

The V gene is TRBV24-1, the J gene TRBJ1-1; the D is unclear. Trimming took off 2 bases at V and 7 bases at J, with 4 bases between the two ends. The length of the CDR3 is 11 residues. Germline V lookup: CDR1 KGHDR, CDR2 SFDVKD. DNA for the CDR3: TGTGCCACCAGTGATTCGAATGAAGCTTTCTTT. It translates to CATSDSNEAFF.